This TCR beta chain came from a study of beta chain features in type 1 diabetes. The CDR3 sequence is 18 residues long. V lost 0 bases, J lost 1 base, and 5 bases stayed unmatched. Germline CDR1 SGHNT, CDR2 YYREEE (reference sequence). This clone has more than one count but fewer than ten. As yet, its antigen is unknown. General study points: Shortening of TCRB CDR3s, moderate but significant, appeared in all four CD4+ subsets of Type 1 diabetes patients.

The isolated RNA, all of it, was reverse transcribed, so expressed TCRB transcripts were what got sequenced. Using immunoSEQ multiplex PCR, the repertoire was profiled, and TCRdb retains in-frame clones only, with some absent. Found here are 250,000 to 300,000 clones, around 24% of them singletons; the top ten hold roughly 0.011%. Sample: naive CD4+ T cells from blood. The rearrangement uses TRBV5-4 and TRBJ2-1; 12 bases agree with TRBD2. The origin of this receptor is a woman in her 30s with type 1 diabetes. The DNA of the CDR3 is TGTGCCAGCAGCTTGGGCGGGACTAGCGGGTTGTCCTACAATGAGCAGTTCTTC. Amino acids: CASSLGGTSGLSYNEQFF.